One sample yielded the 21 T cell receptor beta chains listed below, sequenced in a study of cytomegalovirus exposure and HLA in healthy donors. PCR involved 60 Vbeta and 13 Jbeta primers. Profiling relied on immunoSEQ multiplex PCR, and the TCRdb table lists in-frame clones only, not all of them. The sample records 95,000 to 100,000 clones, roughly three quarters being singletons. What was sequenced was PBMCs. These receptors were obtained from a female donor in good health and CMV-seronegative.

The V gene is TRBV5-4, the J gene TRBJ1-4; D ambiguous. V lost 0 bases and J lost 6, with 15 bases in between. The germline CDR1 and CDR2 sequences are SGHNT and YYREEE (reference sequence). CDR3 length equals 16 residues. The CDR3 DNA is TGTGCCAGCAGCTTGGCCCCGGGGAGGTCCGATGAAAAACTGTTTTTT. This encodes CASSLAPGRSDEKLFF. Using reference TRBV5-4 and TRBJ1-4 for the parts outside the CDR3, the full variable domain is ETGVTQSPTHLIKTRGQQVTLRCSSQSGHNTVSWYQQALGQGPQFIFQYYREEENGRGNFPPRFSGLQFPNYSSELNVNALELDDSALYLCASSLAPGRSDEKLFFGSGTQLSVL.

The CDR3 DNA is TGTGCCAGCAGTGCACTAGCGGTCCCCCTCACAGATACGCAGTATTTT. As protein: CASSALAVPLTDTQYF. V usage is TRBV6-1 and J usage is TRBJ2-3, with TRBD2 matching over 8 bases. The CDR3 is 16 residues long. Per the germline V gene, CDR1 is MNHNS and CDR2 is SASEGT. J gave up 2 bases and V 4 bases, and 8 bases lay outside the gene matches.

V gene TRBV7-9 combines with J gene TRBJ2-3, with TRBD1 as a possible D gene (6 bases). V shed 3 bases and J shed 0 bases, with 10 bases lying between them. Germline lookup yields CDR1 SEHNR and CDR2 FQNEAQ (reference sequence). This CDR3 is 15 amino acids long. The CDR3 region is CASSFRDTSTDTQYF. The CDR3 DNA reads as TGTGCCAGCAGCTTCCGGGACACTAGCACAGATACGCAGTATTTT.

The chain recombines TRBV27 with TRBJ2-1, with 9 bases lining up with TRBD1. The length of the CDR3 is 15 residues. The germline gives CDR1 MNHEY, CDR2 SMNVEV (reference sequence). The J segment lost 6 bases and the V segment lost 6 bases, leaving 9 bases of the junction unmatched. The DNA of the CDR3 is TGTGCCAGCAGGCTGGGACAGGGAAAGCTCAATGAGCAGTTCTTC. As protein: CASRLGQGKLNEQFF.

This chain uses TRBV5-1 with TRBJ2-5, with 8 bases aligning to TRBD1. The trim removed 3 bases at V and 4 bases at J, leaving 8 bases unmatched. Per the germline V gene, CDR1 is SGHRS and CDR2 is YFSETQ. The CDR3 length is 15 residues. The DNA for the CDR3 is TGCGCCAGCAGCTATAGACAGGGGCGCCTAGAGACCCAGTACTTC. The encoded protein is CASSYRQGRLETQYF.

This clone was recorded a few times. This chain joins TRBV7-3 and TRBJ2-1, with 8 nucleotides matching TRBD1. Germline CDR1 SGHTA, CDR2 FQGTGA. The V segment lost 2 bases and the J segment 7 bases; nucleotides outside the gene matches: 1. The CDR3 is 13 amino acids. The CDR3 region is CASSLDRGNEQFF. The DNA of the CDR3 is TGTGCCAGCAGCTTAGACAGGGGTAATGAGCAGTTCTTC.

This clone was seen more than once but under ten times. The V call is TRBV4-3, the J call TRBJ2-1; 8 bases line up with TRBD2. CDR1 and CDR2 from the germline V gene are LGHNA and YSLEER. V dropped 0 bases and J dropped 4; count of bases not matched to a gene: 5. The CDR3 is made up of 16 amino acids. The CDR3 here is CASSQDRTSRYNEQFF. CDR3 bases: TGCGCCAGCAGCCAAGATCGGACTAGCCGGTACAATGAGCAGTTCTTC.

This chain connects TRBV5-5 to TRBJ2-7; D may be TRBD1 (6 bases). The CDR3 runs to 11 residues. In germline, CDR1 is SGHKS, CDR2 YYEKEE (reference sequence). V lost 6 bases and J lost 3, with 7 bases in between. Written as DNA, the CDR3 is TGTGCCAGCACGGACAGCTACGAGCAGTACTTC. Translated, it gives CASTDSYEQYF.

The chain recombines TRBV19 with TRBJ1-2; TRBD1 matches 8 bases. The CDR3 consists of 12 residues. With 10 bases clipped from V and 7 bases from J, the junction kept 8 bases outside the gene matches. Germline V gene sequence: CDR1 LNHDA, CDR2 SQIVND (reference sequence). The DNA of the CDR3 is TGTGCCATCCACGACAGGGGAGGTGGCTACACCTTC. This translates into CAIHDRGGGYTF.

The chain employs TRBV18 and TRBJ1-2, with D hard to call. Germline V lookup: CDR1 KGHSH, CDR2 LQKENI. V shed 2 bases and J shed 8 bases, with 6 bases lying between them. This CDR3 has 11 residues. In DNA, the CDR3 is TGTGCCAGCTCACCAGGCCTCGGCTACACCTTC. As protein: CASSPGLGYTF. The variable domain in full, with the rest retrieved from reference TRBV18 and TRBJ1-2, is NAGVMQNPRHLVRRRGQEARLRCSPMKGHSHVYWYRQLPEEGLKFMVYLQKENIIDESGMPKERFSAEFPKEGPSILRIQQVVRGDSAAYFCASSPGLGYTFGSGTRLTVV.

This chain joins TRBV4-2 and TRBJ2-5, with D tentatively TRBD2 (6 bases). Trimming removed 2 bases from V and 2 bases from J, with 12 bases in between. The germline V gene encodes CDR1 LGHNA and CDR2 YNFKEQ. The CDR3 totals 15 residues. CDR3 sequence reads: CASSQTGGEQETQYF. The DNA of the CDR3 is TGTGCCAGCAGCCAAACGGGCGGGGAGCAAGAGACCCAGTACTTC.

This clone showed up just a few times. The DNA for the CDR3 is TGTGCCAGCAGCCCCGGGACAGGCCTGCGGTGGGAGCAGTACTTC. It is translated as CASSPGTGLRWEQYF. The J gene is TRBJ2-7, the V gene TRBV11-3; 8 bases are a match to TRBD1. Germline V gene lookup returns CDR1 SGHNT and CDR2 YENEEA. The CDR3 runs to 15 residues. J gave up 7 bases and V 5 bases, and 13 bases lay outside the gene matches.

In its sample, this clone was seen a few times. The chain employs TRBV11-2 and TRBJ2-3; TRBD1 aligns across 9 bases. The J segment lost 2 bases and the V segment lost 1 base, leaving 4 bases of the junction unmatched. Germline assignment: CDR1 SGHAT and CDR2 FQNNGV. The CDR3 consists of 16 residues. The CDR3 region has the DNA TGTGCCAGCAGCTTAGCGGGACAGGGAGTCACAGATACGCAGTATTTT. Protein sequence: CASSLAGQGVTDTQYF.

This chain joins TRBV7-8 and TRBJ2-1; 7 bases are a match to TRBD2. Unmatched junction bases numbered 8, after V lost 6 bases and J lost 6 bases. The CDR3 is 14 amino acids. Germline values: CDR1 SGHVS, CDR2 FQNEAQ. This CDR3 is CASSTRRGGNEQFF. CDR3 sequence (DNA): TGTGCCAGCAGTACCAGACGCGGGGGCAATGAGCAGTTCTTC.

The V gene is TRBV7-8, the J gene TRBJ1-6; D remains unclear. The CDR3 sequence is 14 residues long. Germline CDR1 is SGHVS and CDR2 is FQNEAQ. V lost 3 bases to trimming and J lost 7 bases, with 10 bases between them. CDR3 sequence: CASSFGERNSPLHF. The CDR3 region has the DNA TGTGCCAGCAGCTTTGGGGAGAGGAATTCACCCCTCCACTTT.

The CDR3, as DNA: TGTGCCAGCAGTTCCGAGGACAGATTCCACAATGAGCAGTTCTTC. Its translation: CASSSEDRFHNEQFF. The rearrangement links TRBV28 to TRBJ2-1; TRBD1 is a possible D gene (6 bases). Germline lookup yields CDR1 MDHEN and CDR2 SYDVKM. V was pared by 4 bases and J by 5 bases, with 15 bases between. The CDR3 runs 15 residues.

The rearrangement joins TRBV5-6 to TRBJ2-7; 9 bases map to TRBD1. Germline values: CDR1 SGHDT, CDR2 YYEEEE. J was trimmed by 1 base and V by 4 bases; bases with no gene match: 3. The CDR3 runs to 14 residues. The CDR3 sequence is CASSTGTGSYEQYF. The CDR3 nucleotides are TGTGCCAGCAGCACCGGGACAGGGTCCTACGAGCAGTACTTC.

The chain combines TRBV4-1 with TRBJ1-1, with 10 bases lining up with TRBD1. This CDR3 has 16 amino acids. Germline V lookup: CDR1 MGHRA, CDR2 YSYEKL. The V segment lost 4 bases and the J segment 5 bases; nucleotides outside the gene matches: 10. The CDR3 spells CASSLRQGAGGTEAFF. The CDR3 DNA reads TGCGCCAGCAGCCTCAGACAGGGGGCGGGCGGGACTGAAGCTTTCTTT.

The chain combines TRBV21-1 with TRBJ2-7; the table's D gene call, TRBD1, was not cross checked with the DNA. TRBV21-1 is recorded as a pseudogene. The CDR3 runs to 14 residues. The CDR3 DNA reads TGTGCCAGCAGACAAGACAGGTTCACCTACGAGCAGTACTTC. Translated: CASRQDRFTYEQYF.

The V gene is TRBV5-6, the J gene TRBJ1-5, with D tentatively TRBD1 (5 bases). V lost 0 bases and J lost 6, with 13 bases in between. The CDR3 contains 15 residues. The germline V gene has CDR1 SGHDT and CDR2 YYEEEE. The CDR3 nucleotides are TGTGCCAGCAGCTTGGGGGGGGTCGGTAGTCAGCCCCAGCATTTT. It translates to CASSLGGVGSQPQHF. Variable domain in full (rest from reference TRBV5-6 and TRBJ1-5): DAGVTQSPTHLIKTRGQQVTLRCSPKSGHDTVSWYQQALGQGPQFIFQYYEEEERQRGNFPDRFSGHQFPNYSSELNVNALLLGDSALYLCASSLGGVGSQPQHFGDGTRLSIL.

The rearrangement joins TRBV7-9 to TRBJ2-1, with TRBD2 matching 9 bases. The V and J ends lost 7 bases and 7 bases, in that order; junction bases with no gene match: 14. Germline assignment: CDR1 SEHNR and CDR2 FQNEAQ (reference sequence). The CDR3 is 16 amino acids. CDR3 nucleotides: TGTGCCAGCATTCCCCGAAGAACTAGCGGGTTAAATGAGCAGTTCTTC. It translates to CASIPRRTSGLNEQFF.